Listed below are T cell receptor beta chains from one sample, sequenced in a study of T cells after posttransplantation cyclophosphamide. Profiling relied on immunoSEQ multiplex PCR, and the TCRdb table lists in-frame clones only, not all of them. The sample has about 47,000 clones, 85% to 95% seen once. The sequencing input was PBMCs. These receptors all stem from a woman in her 50s in good health and a related stem cell transplant donor. Both conserved end residues are part of each CDR3. The D gene is left open where the match is weak. The size of a clone is reported for some rows only, either as once, few or many, or as a class for expanded clones.

j_gene | v_gene | abundance | d_gene | CDR3nt | CDR3aa
TRBJ1-4 | TRBV19 | once | NA | TGTGCCAGTAGTTCCCGACAGGAGGATGAAAAACTGTTTTTT | CASSSRQEDEKLFF
TRBJ2-7 | TRBV11-2 | NA | TRBD2 | TGTGCCAGCAGCCCGTCCGGGAGGGTTAGAAAGTACTTC | CASSPSGRVRKYF
TRBJ1-2 | TRBV6-1 | NA | TRBD1 | TGTGCCAGCACGTGGACAGGGGCCCGTGGCTACACCTTC | CASTWTGARGYTF
TRBJ2-1 | TRBV30 | NA | TRBD2 | TGTGCCTGGACCCCGGGACTAGCGGGAGGAAGGTGGGCGCAGTTCTTC | CAWTPGLAGGRWAQFF
TRBJ2-7 | TRBV9 | NA | TRBD2 | TGTGCCAGGAACGTTTCTCAACTAGCGGCCTCCTACGAGCAGTACTTC | CARNVSQLAASYEQYF
TRBJ1-1 | TRBV6-1 | NA | NA | TGTGCCAGCAGTGTAGCCGACAGGTACACTGAAGCTTTCTTT | CASSVADRYTEAFF
TRBJ2-1 | TRBV27 | once | NA | TGTGCCAGCAGTATCGCGGAAGAGCAGTTCTTC | CASSIAEEQFF
TRBJ1-1 | TRBV9 | NA | NA | TGTGCCAGCAGCGTGGCAACAGGGTCGAACACTGAAGCTTTCTTT | CASSVATGSNTEAFF
TRBJ1-2 | TRBV7-9 | NA | TRBD1 | TGTGCCAGCACCCCTGGGACAGGGGAAGGCTACACCTTC | CASTPGTGEGYTF
TRBJ2-3 | TRBV28 | NA | NA | TGTGCCAGCAGTTTATACTCGACTACAAGCACAGATACGCAGTATTTT | CASSLYSTTSTDTQYF
TRBJ1-6 | TRBV10-3 | once | TRBD1 | TGTGCCATCAGAGGGGACAGGGCGAATTCACCCCTCCACTTT | CAIRGDRANSPLHF
TRBJ2-7 | TRBV11-3 | few | TRBD2 | TGTGCCAGCAGCTTAGGACTAGCGGGAGGACCCTACGAGCAGTACTTC | CASSLGLAGGPYEQYF
TRBJ2-7 | TRBV6-5 | NA | NA | TGTGCCAGCAGTTACCTCGCCAGGGGCTACGAGCAGTACTTC | CASSYLARGYEQYF
TRBJ1-3 | TRBV9 | NA | NA | TGTGCCAGCAGCGTAGGGAGTGGGAGGCTGGGAAACACCATATATTTT | CASSVGSGRLGNTIYF
TRBJ2-5 | TRBV5-1 | once | TRBD2 | TGCGCCAGCAGTTTCAATCGGGGGGATGGCCAGTACTTC | CASSFNRGDGQYF
TRBJ2-3 | TRBV5-1 | NA | NA | TGCGCCAGCAGCTGGCAGGGTGTTGCGGATACGCAGTATTTT | CASSWQGVADTQYF
TRBJ2-3 | TRBV28 | NA | TRBD2 | TGTGCCAGCAGCCAGAGGGGGACTAGCGGGAGGGATACGCAGTATTTT | CASSQRGTSGRDTQYF
TRBJ1-6 | TRBV5-1 | NA | NA | TGCGCCAGCAGCTCAGGACAGTATAATTCACCCCTCCACTTT | CASSSGQYNSPLHF
TRBJ2-4 | TRBV5-1 | NA | TRBD1 | TGCGCCAGCAGCTTCGACAGGGCAAACATTCAGTACTTC | CASSFDRANIQYF
TRBJ1-3 | TRBV14 | NA | NA | TGTGCCAGCAGCCCAACAGGAGCTGGTCCTGGAAACACCATATATTTT | CASSPTGAGPGNTIYF
TRBJ2-3 | TRBV18 | once | TRBD1 | TGTGCCAGCTCACCACCACGGACAGGGGGCCAGACAGATACGCAGTATTTT | CASSPPRTGGQTDTQYF
TRBJ2-7 | TRBV2 | NA | NA | TGTGCCAGCAGTGCCGAGGCCGGAGGGCTCTCCTACGAGCAGTACTTC | CASSAEAGGLSYEQYF
TRBJ1-2 | TRBV27 | NA | TRBD1 | TGTGCCAGCAGTTTAGTAGGACAGGCTAACTATGGCTACACCTTC | CASSLVGQANYGYTF
TRBJ2-1 | TRBV13 | NA | TRBD1 | TGTGCCAGCAGTTTGGGACAGGCCTCCTACTACAATGAGCAGTTCTTC | CASSLGQASYYNEQFF
TRBJ2-1 | TRBV11-2 | NA | NA | TGTGCCAGCAGCTACTATGCATCCTACAATGAGCAGTTCTTC | CASSYYASYNEQFF
TRBJ1-1 | TRBV7-6 | NA | TRBD1 | TGTGCCAGCAGCTTAGCTCGGAGGGGGCGGACTGAAGCTTTCTTT | CASSLARRGRTEAFF
TRBJ2-1 | TRBV5-1 | NA | TRBD1 | TGCGCCAGCAGCTTGGAGACAGGGGACCATGAGCAGTTCTTC | CASSLETGDHEQFF
TRBJ1-1 | TRBV6-1 | NA | NA | TGTGCCAGCAGTGTCAGACATCAGCCGAACACTGAAGCTTTCTTT | CASSVRHQPNTEAFF
TRBJ2-7 | TRBV4-1 | NA | TRBD1 | TGCGCCAGCAGCCAAGAAGGGACAGGGGGCCACGAGCAGTACTTC | CASSQEGTGGHEQYF
TRBJ2-1 | TRBV2 | NA | TRBD2 | TGTGCCAGCAGTCCGAGCGGGGGAAGATGGTACAATGAGCAGTTCTTC | CASSPSGGRWYNEQFF
TRBJ2-7 | TRBV11-3 | NA | TRBD2 | TGTGCCAGCACCGTAGCGGGAGCCGCCCCCCAAAGAGTGCAGTACTTC | CASTVAGAAPQRVQYF
TRBJ2-2 | TRBV27 | NA | NA | TGTGCCAGCAGTTTACAACTAGCCTACACCGGGGAGCTGTTTTTT | CASSLQLAYTGELFF
TRBJ2-2 | TRBV4-2 | NA | TRBD2 | TGTGCCAGCAGCCACGGTTTACTAGCGGGGGGAAGGAGCGGGGAGCTGTTTTTT | CASSHGLLAGGRSGELFF
TRBJ1-2 | TRBV11-3 | NA | NA | TGTGCCAGCAGCTTGGCCGCCTATGGCTACACCTTC | CASSLAAYGYTF
TRBJ2-5 | TRBV18 | NA | TRBD2 | TGTGCCAGCTCACCACCGTTAGGAGCGGGAATGGAAGAGACCCAGTACTTC | CASSPPLGAGMEETQYF
TRBJ2-7 | TRBV5-8 | once | TRBD1 | TGTGCCAGCAGCTCGGGAAGGGGGCGCCCCTACGAGCAGTACTTC | CASSSGRGRPYEQYF
TRBJ2-3 | TRBV14 | NA | TRBD2 | TGTGCCAGCAGCCAAGTCCTAGCGGCCCCTTTGTATACGCAGTATTTT | CASSQVLAAPLYTQYF
TRBJ2-5 | TRBV7-9 | NA | TRBD1 | TGTGCCAGCAGCACCTGGACAGGAGAGGAGACCCAGTACTTC | CASSTWTGEETQYF
TRBJ1-5 | TRBV4-1 | NA | NA | TGCGCCAGCAGCCAAACACAGGATCATCAGCCCCAGCATTTT | CASSQTQDHQPQHF
TRBJ2-1 | TRBV9 | NA | TRBD2 | TGTGCCAGCAGCGTAGATAGCGGGAGGGCCTATGAGCAGTTCTTC | CASSVDSGRAYEQFF
TRBJ2-6 | TRBV29-1 | NA | TRBD1 | TGCAGCGTTGCTGGAGGACAGGGAGAACCTGGGGCCAACGTCCTGACTTTC | CSVAGGQGEPGANVLTF
TRBJ2-2 | TRBV27 | once | NA | TGTGCCAGCAGTTTCCCTACCGGGGAGCTGTTTTTT | CASSFPTGELFF
TRBJ2-7 | TRBV5-1 | NA | TRBD2 | TGCGCCAGCAGAACTAGCGGGAGAACCTACGAGCAGTACTTC | CASRTSGRTYEQYF
TRBJ2-5 | TRBV7-9 | NA | TRBD2 | TGTGCCAGCAGCGCTCTAGCGGGGATAGTGGAGACCCAGTACTTC | CASSALAGIVETQYF
TRBJ1-1 | TRBV19 | NA | NA | TGTGCCAGTAGTACCCAAAGGGGGACTGAAGCTTTCTTT | CASSTQRGTEAFF
TRBJ2-1 | TRBV2 | NA | NA | TGTGCCAGCAACCCGGTTGCCTACAATGAGCAGTTCTTC | CASNPVAYNEQFF
TRBJ1-6 | TRBV6-1 | NA | NA | TGTGCCAGCAGTGAATTAGGGACACCTTTTAGTTCCTATAATTCACCCCTCCACTTT | CASSELGTPFSSYNSPLHF
TRBJ1-1 | TRBV12-5 | NA | NA | TGTGCTAGTGGTCTCCGACATAACACTGAAGCTTTCTTT | CASGLRHNTEAFF
TRBJ1-6 | TRBV10-3 | NA | NA | TGTGCCATCAGTGAAGTAGGGGAAGATAATTCACCCCTCCACTTT | CAISEVGEDNSPLHF
TRBJ1-6 | TRBV2 | NA | TRBD1 | TGTGCCAGCAGTGCGACAGGGGCCTCACCCCTCCACTTT | CASSATGASPLHF
TRBJ1-6 | TRBV19 | NA | TRBD1 | TGTGCCAGTACCGCTGGGGACAGGGATAATTCCCCCCTCCACTTT | CASTAGDRDNSPLHF
TRBJ2-3 | TRBV6-1 | NA | NA | TGTGCCAGCAGTGAAGACGACTCGGGAACGGATACGCAGTATTTT | CASSEDDSGTDTQYF
TRBJ2-5 | TRBV28 | NA | NA | TGTGCCAGCAGTAGCCCCGAGACCCAGTACTTC | CASSSPETQYF
TRBJ2-1 | TRBV5-6 | NA | TRBD1 | TGTGCCAGCAGCCACATTTTAGGGACAGGGGAGTTCTTC | CASSHILGTGEFF
TRBJ2-3 | TRBV4-2 | NA | TRBD2 | TGTGCCAGCAGCCAAGTAGGCGCGGGGGAATTAGATACGCAGTATTTT | CASSQVGAGELDTQYF
TRBJ2-5 | TRBV2 | NA | NA | TGTGCCAGCAGTGAAAGTAGACAAGAGACCCAGTACTTC | CASSESRQETQYF
TRBJ2-1 | TRBV7-3 | once | NA | TGTGCCAGCAGCTTAACGGAGGCCTCCTACAATGAGCAGTTCTTC | CASSLTEASYNEQFF